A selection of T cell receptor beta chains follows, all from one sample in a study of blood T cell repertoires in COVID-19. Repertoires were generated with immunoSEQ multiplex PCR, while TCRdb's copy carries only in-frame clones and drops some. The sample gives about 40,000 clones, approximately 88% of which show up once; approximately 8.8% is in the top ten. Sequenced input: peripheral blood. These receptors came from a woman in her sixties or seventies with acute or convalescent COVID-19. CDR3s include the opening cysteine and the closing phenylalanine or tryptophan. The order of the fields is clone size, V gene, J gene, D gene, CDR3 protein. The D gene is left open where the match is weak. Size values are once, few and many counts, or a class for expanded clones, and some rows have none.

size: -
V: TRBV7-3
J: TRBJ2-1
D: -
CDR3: CASSLTGTDSSEQFF

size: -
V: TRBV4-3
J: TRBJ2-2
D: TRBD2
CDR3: CASSQDLAGVTGELFF

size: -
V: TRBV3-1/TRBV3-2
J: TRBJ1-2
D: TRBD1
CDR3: CASSQTDRTNYGYTF

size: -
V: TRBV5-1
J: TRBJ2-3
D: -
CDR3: CASSVQGPDTQYF

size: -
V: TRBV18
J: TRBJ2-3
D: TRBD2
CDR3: CASSLASGRTDTQYF

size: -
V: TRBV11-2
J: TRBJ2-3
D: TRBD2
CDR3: CASSLAWGGDADTQYF

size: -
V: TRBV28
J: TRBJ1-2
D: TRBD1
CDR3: CASSLWDRNNYGYTF

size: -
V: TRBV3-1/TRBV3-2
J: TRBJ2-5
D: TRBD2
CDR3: CASSRSGGTFQTQYF

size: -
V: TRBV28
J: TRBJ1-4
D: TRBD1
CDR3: CASSLWTGEAKLFF

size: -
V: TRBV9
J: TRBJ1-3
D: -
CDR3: CASSVASSGNTIYF

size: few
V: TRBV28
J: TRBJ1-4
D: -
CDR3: CASSDPRGSNYEKLFF

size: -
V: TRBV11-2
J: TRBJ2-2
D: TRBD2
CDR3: CASSVNPGGGTGELFF

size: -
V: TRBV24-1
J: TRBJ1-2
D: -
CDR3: CATSDAAARGYTF

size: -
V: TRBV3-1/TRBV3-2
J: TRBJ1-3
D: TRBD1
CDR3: CASSPGGYTIYF

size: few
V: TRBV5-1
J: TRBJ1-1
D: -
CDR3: CASSLVGNRGTEAFF

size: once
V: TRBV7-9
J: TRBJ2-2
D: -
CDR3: CASSIDTTGELFF

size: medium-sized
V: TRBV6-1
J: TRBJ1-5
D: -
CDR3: CASSEAGGNQPQHF

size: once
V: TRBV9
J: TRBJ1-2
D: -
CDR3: CASSVTGGGAYGYTF

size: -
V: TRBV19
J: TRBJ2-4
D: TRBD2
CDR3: CASTGGRAVGIQYF

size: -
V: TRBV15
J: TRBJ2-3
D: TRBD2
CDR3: CATSSGETSGGRDTQYF

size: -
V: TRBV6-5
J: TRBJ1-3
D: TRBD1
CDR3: CASRDRERNTIYF

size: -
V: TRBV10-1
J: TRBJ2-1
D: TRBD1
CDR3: CASSESQGARNEQFF

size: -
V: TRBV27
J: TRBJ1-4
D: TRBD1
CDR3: CASSFYRGPTNEKLFF

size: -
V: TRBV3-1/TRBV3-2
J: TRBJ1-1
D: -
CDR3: CASSQGSGTEAFF

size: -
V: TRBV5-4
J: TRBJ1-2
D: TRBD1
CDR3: CASSGAGDRGRHGYTF

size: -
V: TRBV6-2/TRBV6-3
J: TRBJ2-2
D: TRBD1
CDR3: CASSYSSAGGEADTGELFF

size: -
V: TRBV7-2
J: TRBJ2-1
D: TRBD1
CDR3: CASSPQTGEGYEQFF

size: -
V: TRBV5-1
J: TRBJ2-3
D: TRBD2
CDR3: CASSSRTRSDTQYF

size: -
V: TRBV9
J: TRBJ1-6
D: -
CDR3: CASSVDPGFPLHF

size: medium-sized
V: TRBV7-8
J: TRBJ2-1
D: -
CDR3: CASSLRSRTRDNEQFF

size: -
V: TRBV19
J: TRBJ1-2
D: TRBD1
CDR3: CASSTRDRGQHNYGYTF

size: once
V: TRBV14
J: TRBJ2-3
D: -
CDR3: CASRPQGTSTDTQYF

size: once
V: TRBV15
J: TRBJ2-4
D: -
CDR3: CATSRDPGENIQYF

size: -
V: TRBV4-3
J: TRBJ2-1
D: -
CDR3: CASSQDSFGSSYNEQFF

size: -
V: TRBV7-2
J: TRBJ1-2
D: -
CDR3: CASSPWRGPYGYTF

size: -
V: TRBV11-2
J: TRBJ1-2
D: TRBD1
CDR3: CASSSGTGASYGYTF

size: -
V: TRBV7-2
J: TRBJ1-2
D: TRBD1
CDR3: CASSSWVGDRVGYTF

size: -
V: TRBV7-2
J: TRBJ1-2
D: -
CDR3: CASSLAGVGGYTF

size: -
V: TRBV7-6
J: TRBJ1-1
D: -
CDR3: CASSLAPAGRRDTEAFF

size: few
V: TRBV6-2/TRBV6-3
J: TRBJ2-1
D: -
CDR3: CASSSGYNEQFF

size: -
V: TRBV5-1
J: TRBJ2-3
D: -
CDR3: CASSLLLGTDTQYF

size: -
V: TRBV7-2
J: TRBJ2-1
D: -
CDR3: CASSFGHQNNEQFF

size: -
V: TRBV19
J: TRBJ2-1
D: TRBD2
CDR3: CASGVIAGGPYNEQFF

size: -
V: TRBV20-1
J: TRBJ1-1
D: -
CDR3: CSASPGGQDTEAFF

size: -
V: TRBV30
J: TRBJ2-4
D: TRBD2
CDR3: CAWSRPSGSRNIQYF

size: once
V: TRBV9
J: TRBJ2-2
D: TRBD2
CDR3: CASSVEAGSGELFF

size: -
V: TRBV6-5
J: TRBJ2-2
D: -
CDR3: CASRDSNTGELFF

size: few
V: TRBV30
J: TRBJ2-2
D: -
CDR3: CAWSSLFTGELFF

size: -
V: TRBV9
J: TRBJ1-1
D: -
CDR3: CASSARQSQTEAFF

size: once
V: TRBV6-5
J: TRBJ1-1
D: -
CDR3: CASNPGMNTEAFF